This entry features one T cell receptor beta chain sequence. This clone's antigen is unknown. No much larger clone is present one base from it, and per-base qualities are unavailable. This record comes from a study of T-cell reconstitution after alpha-beta-depleted transplantation in children listed by TCRdb under 2016. Turning to the overall study: The study quantitatively tracked T-cell immune reconstitution after TCRalphabeta/CD19-depleted allogeneic hematopoietic cell transplantation in children using TCR repertoire profiling.

This sample's treatment or condition label indicates: allogeneic hematopoietic cell transplantation with graft depleted of TCRalphabeta T cells and CD19 B cells. The children who served as transplant recipients had been given grafts of TCRalphabeta/CD19-depleted allogeneic hematopoietic cells. Looking up the germline V gene yields CDR1 SGHTA and CDR2 FQGTGA. Trimming leaves V shorter by 5 bases and J shorter by 6 bases, with the junction holding 7 bases beyond the gene matches. The CDR3 measures 15 amino acids from cysteine to phenylalanine. The kept DNA is CDR3 alone, 45 bases in frame from the first base. On the study overall, not on this receptor specifically: About two months after transplant, the apparently early recovery of alphabetaT-cell counts reportedly depended on just several hundred clones that had expanded rapidly and came from non-depleted graft cells. In some patients, the high TCRbeta diversity seen at day 60 was put down to recipient T cells and intrathymic progenitors that had survived conditioning. Over the following months the frequencies of hyperexpanded clones went down, and after one year T-cell counts and TCRbeta diversity were mostly credited to newly produced T cells.

The library was generated by PCR. The sequencer listed for this sample is Illumina HiSeq 2500. TCR library preparation used molecular barcoding, with unique molecular identifiers applied to normalize quantification of the TCRbeta repertoire. The public reads were reprocessed in TCRdb via fastp at Q25 and MiXCR, keeping in-frame beta chains. Rows are combined by CDR3 protein, so each entry shows the most common genes and DNA. The sample table shows approximately 130,000 distinct CDR3 sequences, and roughly 9% are seen once. 24% of the sample belongs to the ten largest clones. This specimen consisted of PBMCs, mostly from graft donor cells, obtained 180 days after TCRalphabeta/CD19-depleted stem cell transplant. In this chain, TRBV7-3 is recombined with TRBJ2-1, and TRBD2 aligns with 10 junction nucleotides. The clonotype comes from a girl in the first two years of life who had a stem cell transplant for combined immunodeficiency, so the T cells may come from the graft donor. This receptor carries the CDR3 CASSISGGASNEQFF. Here is the DNA: TGTGCCAGCAGCATCAGCGGGGGGGCATCCAATGAGCAGTTCTTC.